The entry that follows covers one T cell receptor (beta chain) sequence. What it binds is not known. The CDR3 is made up of 15 amino acids. Trimming stripped 1 base from V and 4 bases from J, with 12 bases between. Germline CDR1 reads LGHDT; CDR2 reads YNNKEL (reference sequence). The sample originates from a study of vaccination effects on CD4 cells after COVID-19. Study at large: With roughly 9.5 ug/ml peptides and around 9.9 IU/ml IL-2, over 1.5 million PBMC per well were cultured. Overall study results and limits: Infection- and vaccine-induced clones contracted markedly late after vaccination.

TCRdb's table, derived via immunoSEQ multiplex PCR, lists solely in-frame clones and lacks some. The sample comprises 45,000 to 60,000 clones, about 78% of which are singletons, and about 12% rests with the top ten. With roughly 10 days of culture completed, CD4+ T cells were isolated. Fresh IL-2-containing medium replaced half the medium on days 3 and 7. The chain uses TRBV3-1 (or the pseudogene TRBV3-2) and TRBJ2-3; tentatively, D is TRBD2 (6 bases). This receptor was taken from a human donor who had a prior SARS-CoV-2 infection. Sequenced here: CD4+ T cells from PBMCs cultured without peptide, sampled before COVID-19 vaccination. In nucleotides, the CDR3 is TGTGCCAGCAGCCAAGGCGGGATACCGTCAGATACGCAGTATTTT. Its translation: CASSQGGIPSDTQYF.